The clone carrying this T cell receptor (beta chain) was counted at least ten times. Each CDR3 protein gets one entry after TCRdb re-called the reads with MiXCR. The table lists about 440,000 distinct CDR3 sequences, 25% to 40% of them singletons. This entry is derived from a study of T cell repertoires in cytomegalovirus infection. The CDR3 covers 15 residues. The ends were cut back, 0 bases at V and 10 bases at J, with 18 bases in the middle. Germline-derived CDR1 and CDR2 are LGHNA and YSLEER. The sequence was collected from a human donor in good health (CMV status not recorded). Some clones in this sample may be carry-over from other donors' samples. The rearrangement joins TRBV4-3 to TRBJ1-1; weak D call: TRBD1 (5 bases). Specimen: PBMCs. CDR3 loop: CASSQDGGGRSGAFF. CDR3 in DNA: TGCGCCAGCAGCCAAGACGGTGGGGGTAGGTCTGGAGCTTTCTTT.